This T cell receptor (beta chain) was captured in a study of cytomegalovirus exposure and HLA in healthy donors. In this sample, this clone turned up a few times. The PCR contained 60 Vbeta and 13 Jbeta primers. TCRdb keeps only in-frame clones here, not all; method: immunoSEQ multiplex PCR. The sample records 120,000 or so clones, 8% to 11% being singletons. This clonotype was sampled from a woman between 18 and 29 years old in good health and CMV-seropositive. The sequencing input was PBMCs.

The CDR3 nucleotides are TGTGCCAGCGCGGGACAGTCCTACGAGCAGTACTTC. Translating gives CASAGQSYEQYF. This chain connects TRBV2 to TRBJ2-7; tentative D call: TRBD1 (7 bases). The germline V and J ends were trimmed by 8 bases and 1 base, with 9 bases remaining between them. CDR1 and CDR2 (germline): SNHLY, FYNNEI. The CDR3 is 12 residues long.